This T cell receptor (beta chain) was obtained from a study of blood T cell repertoires in COVID-19. The assay was immunoSEQ multiplex PCR, and TCRdb's table has in-frame clones only and misses some. The data contain about 110,000 clones, approximately 80% of them singletons. The trim removed 4 bases at V and 1 base at J, leaving 6 bases unmatched. This CDR3 has 15 residues. In germline, CDR1 is MNHEY, CDR2 SMNVEV (reference sequence). This TCR was recovered from a woman between 65 and 79 years old with acute or convalescent COVID-19. Sequenced sample: peripheral blood. This chain uses TRBV27 with TRBJ2-5, with 7 bases aligning to TRBD1. CDR3 nucleotides: TGTGCCAGCAGTTCCGGTACAGGGGCCCAAGAGACCCAGTACTTC. The encoded protein is CASSSGTGAQETQYF.